These T cell receptor beta chains were read from a single sample in a study of T cell responses to AZD1222 COVID-19 vaccine. Data came from immunoSEQ multiplex PCR; TCRdb stores just in-frame clones and leaves some out. The data show 95,000 to 150,000 clones, almost 95% seen once. The material sequenced was peripheral blood, taken on day 0 of AZD1222 vaccination. The receptor source for this set is an adult in good health. The CDR3 runs from the conserved cysteine through the conserved F or W. The order of the fields is D gene, V gene, J gene, clone size, CDR3 DNA, CDR3 protein. The D gene is left open where the match is weak. Size tells how often a clone was seen (once, few, many) or the class of an expanded clone, and some rows leave it out.

>-|TRBV5-1|TRBJ2-2|-
TGCGCCAGCAGCTGGACGAACACCGGGGAGCTGTTTTTT
CASSWTNTGELFF
>-|TRBV5-6|TRBJ1-2|-
TGTGCCAGCAGCCGAGAGGTTGGCTACACCTTC
CASSREVGYTF
>-|TRBV11-3|TRBJ1-5|once
TGTGCCAGCAGCTTAATGGGGGGTGGTCAGCCCCAGCATTTT
CASSLMGGGQPQHF
>-|TRBV2|TRBJ2-7|-
TGTGCCAGCAGGGGAGAGGGGCCCTACGAGCAGTACTTC
CASRGEGPYEQYF
>-|TRBV5-8|TRBJ1-4|-
TGTGCCAGCAGCCTGCGGGACGGCAATGAAAAACTGTTTTTT
CASSLRDGNEKLFF
>-|TRBV28|TRBJ1-6|-
TGTGCCAGCAGTTTTTGGGAGGACAATTCACCCCTCCACTTT
CASSFWEDNSPLHF
>-|TRBV10-3|TRBJ1-5|-
TGTGCCACCGGCAGAAGGGGCACTAATAGCAATCAGCCCCAGCATTTT
CATGRRGTNSNQPQHF
>TRBD2|TRBV9|TRBJ2-6|-
TGTGCCAGCAGCGTAGGGACTAGCGCATCCTCTGGGGCCAACGTCCTGACTTTC
CASSVGTSASSGANVLTF
>TRBD1|TRBV7-2|TRBJ1-1|-
TGTGCCAGCAGCTTCTTGACAGGGGTCACTGAAGCTTTCTTT
CASSFLTGVTEAFF
>-|TRBV3-1/TRBV3-2|TRBJ2-6|-
TGTGCCAGCAGCCCGGACCCTAGAAGCTCTGGGGCCAACGTCCTGACTTTC
CASSPDPRSSGANVLTF
>-|TRBV2|TRBJ2-1|-
TGTGCCAGCAGTTTAGGGGGGCCCAATGAGCAGTTCTTC
CASSLGGPNEQFF
>TRBD2|TRBV10-3|TRBJ2-5|-
TGTGCCATCAGTCGACTAGCGGGAGTTCCGCGGATTCAAGAGACCCAGTACTTC
CAISRLAGVPRIQETQYF
>-|TRBV7-9|TRBJ2-1|-
TGTGCCAGCAGCCTAAACAGCGGTAGCTCCTACAATGAGCAGTTCTTC
CASSLNSGSSYNEQFF
>-|TRBV7-9|TRBJ1-1|-
TGTGCCAGCAGCCCACCGTTAAGGGGGAGGAACACTGAAGCTTTCTTT
CASSPPLRGRNTEAFF
>-|TRBV4-2|TRBJ2-5|-
TGTGCCAGCAGCCAAGGATTAGAACCCTCTGGAGAGACCCAGTACTTC
CASSQGLEPSGETQYF
>TRBD1|TRBV4-1|TRBJ1-1|-
TGCGCCAGCAGCCAAAGGACAGGAGGGCCCACTGAAGCTTTCTTT
CASSQRTGGPTEAFF
>-|TRBV5-1|TRBJ1-2|-
TGCGCCAGCGCCCGGACGGATGGGGAAGACTACACCTTC
CASARTDGEDYTF
>-|TRBV10-3|TRBJ2-5|-
TGTGCCATCAAACGGGAAACTCAAGAGACCCAGTACTTC
CAIKRETQETQYF
>-|TRBV10-2|TRBJ2-2|-
TGCGCCGGGCGGCGAGGGGACACCGGGGAGCTGTTTTTT
CAGRRGDTGELFF
>-|TRBV6-2/TRBV6-3|TRBJ2-5|once
TGTGCCAGCAGTTACGGTTCAGAGACCCAGTACTTC
CASSYGSETQYF
>TRBD2|TRBV4-1|TRBJ2-1|-
TGCGCCAGCAGCGTTAGGACTAGCGGGACCGGCGGCTCCTACAATGAGCAGTTCTTC
CASSVRTSGTGGSYNEQFF
>-|TRBV4-1|TRBJ2-3|-
TGCGCCAGCAGCCAAGGCAAGGCTAGCGATCACACAGATACGCAGTATTTT
CASSQGKASDHTDTQYF
>-|TRBV18|TRBJ1-2|-
TGTGCCAGCTCACCACCTCCAGGGCGAAATGGCTACACCTTC
CASSPPPGRNGYTF
>TRBD1|TRBV28|TRBJ2-2|-
TGTGCCAGCAGTTCCAACAGGGGATACACCGGGGAGCTGTTTTTT
CASSSNRGYTGELFF
>TRBD1|TRBV19|TRBJ1-1|-
TGTGCCAGTACAACAGGGGGCAGAACTGAAGCTTTCTTT
CASTTGGRTEAFF
>-|TRBV4-1|TRBJ2-5|-
TGCGCCAGCAGTCTTATGATGATGGAGACCCAGTACTTC
CASSLMMMETQYF
>-|TRBV3-1/TRBV3-2|TRBJ1-4|-
TGTGCCAGCAGCCAAACCGAAAAACTGTTTTTT
CASSQTEKLFF
>TRBD2|TRBV4-2|TRBJ2-3|-
TGTGCCAGCAGCTTGCAGTATAGCGGGGGGCCTACTAGCACAGATACGCAGTATTTT
CASSLQYSGGPTSTDTQYF
>-|TRBV7-2|TRBJ1-1|-
TGTGCCAGCAGCTTAGCCGGCAGCTTAAAGACTGAAGCTTTCTTT
CASSLAGSLKTEAFF
>-|TRBV5-1|TRBJ1-3|-
TGCGCCAGCAGCTTCGACAGTGAGGGAAACACCATATATTTT
CASSFDSEGNTIYF
>-|TRBV18|TRBJ2-7|-
TGTGCCAGCTCCCCACCGGGACATAACTACGAGCAGTACTTC
CASSPPGHNYEQYF
>TRBD1|TRBV7-9|TRBJ2-1|-
TGTGCCAGCAGCCGGACAGGGTACAATGAGCAGTTCTTC
CASSRTGYNEQFF